Sequencing of this T cell receptor (beta chain) was carried out in a study of tumor and adjacent non-tumor tissue in lung cancer. Study-level points and caveats: Significantly higher TCR diversity was found in tumor than normal lung. Normal lung showed higher cumulative top 100 clone frequency than tumor.

Germline CDR1 GTSNPN, CDR2 SVGIG (reference sequence). This CDR3 spans 14 amino acids. The germline V and J ends were trimmed by 2 bases and 4 bases, with 9 bases remaining between them. TCRbeta libraries were built with three rounds of nested PCR, modified from ARM-PCR. TCRdb reprocessed the multiplex PCR reads with MiXCR, giving one entry per CDR3 protein. The sample has approximately 71,000 distinct CDR3 sequences; around 60% are singletons. RNA was extracted from bulk tissue without any cell sorting. Between August and November 2014, newly diagnosed, chemotherapy-naive lung cancer patients underwent thoracic surgery in China. This clonotype was observed many times. Its antigen is currently unknown.

The chain combines TRBV30 with TRBJ2-6; no firm D call. The specimen was lung tumor tissue. The clonotype comes from a man aged 50-59 years with non-small cell lung cancer. The CDR3 reads CAWSRAGGANVLTF. The CDR3 nucleotides are TGTGCCTGGAGTAGGGCCGGGGGGGCCAACGTCCTGACTTTC.